This T cell receptor beta chain emerged from a study of T cell repertoires in cytomegalovirus infection. In TCRdb, the reads were re-called with MiXCR into one record per CDR3 protein. The sample consists of approximately 910,000 distinct CDR3 sequences, less than 35% of them appearing once. This clonotype was counted at least ten times. Antigen specificity is unknown. CDR1 and CDR2 (germline): MNHNS, SASEGT. This CDR3 spans 13 amino acids. The ends were cut back, 3 bases at V and 0 bases at J, with 6 bases in the middle. This clonotype was sampled from a human donor in good health (CMV status not recorded). Some clones in this sample may be carry-over from other donors' samples. This sample comprised cultured CD8+ T cells from PBMCs, obtained from culture after CMV antigen stimulation. V gene TRBV6-1 combines with J gene TRBJ2-7; unclear D gene. The CDR3: CASSEFNSYEQYV. The CDR3, as DNA: TGTGCCAGCAGTGAGTTTAACTCCTACGAGCAGTACGTC.